This T cell receptor beta chain is drawn from a study of T cell repertoires in ileal Crohn's disease. Study-wide findings and caveats: Compared with CD4 T cells, sorted CD8 cells carried more expanded clones. Compared with non-smokers, active smokers at surgery showed more clonal expansions. Clonality above 26.8% at surgery always came with endoscopic recurrence.

Per sample, roughly 500 nanograms of biopsy DNA were TCRB immunosequenced. Repertoires were generated with immunoSEQ multiplex PCR, while TCRdb's copy carries only in-frame clones and drops some. The table includes tens of thousands of clones, roughly 75% detected once. As for this clone: Its antigen is currently unknown.

Sequencing was carried out using ileal tissue. This sequence was found in an adult with Crohn's disease.

This chain's CDR3 is CASSSRGGNTGELFF. CDR3 bases: TGTGCCAGCAGCTCGCGGGGGGGCAACACCGGGGAGCTGTTTTTT. The rearrangement links TRBV5-4 to TRBJ2-2; the match to TRBD2 covers 9 bases. V gave up 3 bases and J gave up 2 bases; unmatched junction bases: 2. The V gene's germline CDR1 is SGHNT and CDR2 YYREEE (reference sequence). CDR3 size: 15 residues.